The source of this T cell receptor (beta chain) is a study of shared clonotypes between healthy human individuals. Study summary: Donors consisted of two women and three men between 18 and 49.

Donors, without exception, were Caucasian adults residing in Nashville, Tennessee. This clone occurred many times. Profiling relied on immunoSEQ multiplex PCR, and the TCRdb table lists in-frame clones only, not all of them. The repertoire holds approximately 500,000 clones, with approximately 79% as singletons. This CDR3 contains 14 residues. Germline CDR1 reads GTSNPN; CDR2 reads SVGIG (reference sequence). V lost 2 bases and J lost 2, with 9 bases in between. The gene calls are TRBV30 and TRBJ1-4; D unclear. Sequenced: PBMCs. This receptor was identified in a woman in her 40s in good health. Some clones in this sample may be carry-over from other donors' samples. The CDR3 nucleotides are TGTGCCTGGAGTCCCCTGGGGACTAATGAAAAACTGTTTTTT. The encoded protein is CAWSPLGTNEKLFF.